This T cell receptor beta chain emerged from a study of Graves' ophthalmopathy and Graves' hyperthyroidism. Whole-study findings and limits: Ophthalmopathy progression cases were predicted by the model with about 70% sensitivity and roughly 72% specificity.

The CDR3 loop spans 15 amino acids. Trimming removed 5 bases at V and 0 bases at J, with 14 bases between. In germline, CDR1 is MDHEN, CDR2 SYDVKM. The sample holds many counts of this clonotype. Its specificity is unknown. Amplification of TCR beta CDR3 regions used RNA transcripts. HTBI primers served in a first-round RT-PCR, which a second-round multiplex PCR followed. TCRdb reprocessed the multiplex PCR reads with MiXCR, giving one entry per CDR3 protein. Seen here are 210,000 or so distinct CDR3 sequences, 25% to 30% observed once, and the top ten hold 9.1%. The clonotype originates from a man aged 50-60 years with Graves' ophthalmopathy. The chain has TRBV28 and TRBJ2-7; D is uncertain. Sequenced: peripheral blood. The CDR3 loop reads CASSATLGSSYEQYF. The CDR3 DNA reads TGTGCCAGCAGTGCCACTCTCGGGTCCTCCTACGAGCAGTACTTC.